One and the same sample provided the 22 T cell receptor beta chains below, sequenced in a study of blood T cell repertoires in COVID-19 (dated by TCRdb to 2018 to 2021). To prepare the library, the immunoSEQ multiplex PCR assay was applied. The source is immuneACCESS, and TCRdb retained only in-frame sequences with V and J called. Part of the clones is not carried over; for the studies checked, unresolved V genes explain less than half of this, and the remainder is unexplained. The sample includes about 69,000 clones, with about nine tenths observed a single time. The biggest ten clones account for roughly 2% of the sample. Input material: peripheral blood. The receptors derive from a man younger than 40 with acute or convalescent COVID-19.

The chain joins TRBV4-1 to TRBJ1-1, with a possible D match to TRBD1 (5 bases). Looked up from germline, CDR1 is MGHRA and CDR2 is YSYEKL. The germline V and J ends were trimmed by 0 bases and 9 bases, with 20 bases remaining between them. CDR3 size: 16 residues. DNA for the CDR3: TGCGCCAGCAGCCAAGATGAGCTCCGGGCAGGGCGGAAAGCTTTCTTT. Its translation: CASSQDELRAGRKAFF.

This chain connects TRBV10-1 to TRBJ2-1; 8 bases are a match to TRBD2. The V and J ends lost 4 bases and 7 bases, in that order; junction bases with no gene match: 9. CDR3 length: 15 amino acids. Germline loops: CDR1 WNHNN, CDR2 SYGVQD (reference sequence). Here the CDR3 DNA reads TGCGCCAGCAGTGTCCTGCGGGGGGCCGGGAATGAGCAGTTCTTC. It translates to CASSVLRGAGNEQFF.

The chain has TRBV18 and TRBJ1-5, with D possibly TRBD1 on 6 matching bases. Germline V CDR1 and CDR2: KGHSH, LQKENI. Trimming removed 3 bases from V and 4 bases from J, with 13 bases in between. This CDR3 contains 15 residues. CDR3 nucleotides: TGTGCCAGCTCACCTCCGGGGGGCTTAAATCAGCCCCAGCATTTT. Translated: CASSPPGGLNQPQHF.

The J gene is TRBJ1-2, the V gene TRBV10-3; 8 positions agree with TRBD1. Germline V CDR1 and CDR2: ENHRY, SYGVKD. Unmatched junction bases numbered 9, after V lost 3 bases and J lost 6 bases. This CDR3 spans 15 amino acids. As DNA, the CDR3 is TGTGCCATCAGTGACAAAAACCAGGGGGCGGATGGCTACACCTTC. Its protein product is CAISDKNQGADGYTF.

The chain combines TRBV6-5 with TRBJ1-1, with D maybe TRBD1 (6 bases). The CDR3 spans 14 residues. Trimming took 5 bases from V and 3 from J, leaving 13 bases between them. CDR1 and CDR2 (germline): MNHEY, SVGAGI. As DNA, the CDR3 is TGTGCCAGCAGTAGATCAGGGGCCCACACTGAAGCTTTCTTT. This sequence encodes CASSRSGAHTEAFF.

V is TRBV6-5 and J is TRBJ1-5, with a tentative D call TRBD1 (5 bases). Per the germline V gene, CDR1 is MNHEY and CDR2 is SVGAGI. V lost 6 bases to trimming and J lost 7 bases, with 16 bases between them. The CDR3 contains 14 residues. The CDR3 nucleotides are TGTGCCAGCAGCCACGGGGGGGAGGGGCAGCCCCAGCATTTT. Protein sequence: CASSHGGEGQPQHF.

The chain links TRBV30 to TRBJ2-7; 8 nucleotides line up with TRBD1. The CDR3 has 15 amino acids. Germline V lookup: CDR1 GTSNPN, CDR2 SVGIG (reference sequence). Trimming at V came to 2 bases and at J to 5 bases, leaving 11 bases not matched to a gene. The CDR3 protein is CAWSHITGGRNEQYF. In DNA, the CDR3 is TGTGCCTGGAGTCACATAACAGGGGGAAGGAACGAGCAGTACTTC.

This chain connects TRBV27 to TRBJ2-1, with 8 nucleotides matching TRBD2. The CDR3 loop spans 14 amino acids. V was pared by 5 bases and J by 9 bases, with 9 bases of the junction left unmatched. Germline V gene data show CDR1 as MNHEY and CDR2 as SMNVEV (reference sequence). In nucleotides, the CDR3 is TGTGCCAGCAGTGTGGGACTAGTATTGGGTGAGCAGTTCTTC. Protein product: CASSVGLVLGEQFF.

The gene calls are TRBV14 and TRBJ2-7, with a tentative D call TRBD2 (5 bases). Germline CDR1 reads SGHDN; CDR2 reads FVKESK. Trimming left V 3 bases short and J 5 bases short, with 23 bases between. This CDR3 has 17 amino acids. Written as DNA, the CDR3 is TGTGCCAGCAGCCAGTCTTTCAGCCCCTCAACTAGACACGAGCAGTACTTC. It yields the protein CASSQSFSPSTRHEQYF.

The chain couples TRBV10-3 to TRBJ1-5, with a possible D match to TRBD1 (6 bases). Trimming removed 0 bases from V and 5 bases from J, with 20 bases in between. The CDR3 is 18 amino acids. Germline V gives CDR1 ENHRY, CDR2 SYGVKD. CDR3 sequence: CAISESELLRTDDQPQHF. As DNA, the CDR3 is TGTGCCATCAGTGAGTCGGAACTCTTACGGACAGACGATCAGCCCCAGCATTTT.

This chain links TRBV6-5 with TRBJ1-2, with 9 nucleotides matching TRBD1. J gave up 0 bases and V 6 bases, and 5 bases lay outside the gene matches. Germline CDR1 MNHEY, CDR2 SVGAGI. The CDR3 covers 15 residues. The CDR3 DNA sequence: TGTGCCAGCAGGGACAGGGGCAGATCTAACTATGGCTACACCTTC. Residues: CASRDRGRSNYGYTF.

This sequence joins TRBV5-1 and TRBJ2-5; 8 positions agree with TRBD2. This CDR3 is built from 16 residues. The germline CDR1 and CDR2 sequences are SGHRS and YFSETQ. J lost 5 bases, V lost 0 bases, and 9 bases had no gene match. The CDR3 sequence: CASSLGGGGRQETQYF. The CDR3 DNA follows: TGCGCCAGCAGCTTGGGTGGCGGGGGGCGTCAGGAGACCCAGTACTTC.

V gene TRBV20-1 combines with J gene TRBJ2-7; the D gene is possibly TRBD1 (6 bases). Germline V gives CDR1 DFQATT, CDR2 SNEGSKA (reference sequence). The CDR3 spans 11 residues. The V end lost 3 bases, the J end lost 5 bases, and 8 bases lay between the germline ends. In DNA form, the CDR3 reads TGCAGTGCTAGCTACAGGGACGAGCAGTACTTC. Its translation: CSASYRDEQYF.

In its sample, this clone was seen a few times. The chain combines TRBV19 with TRBJ1-2, with D possibly TRBD1 on 6 matching bases. The CDR3 length is 16 residues. Deletions cut 4 bases from V and 4 bases from J, with 19 bases between. Per the germline V gene, CDR1 is LNHDA and CDR2 is SQIVND (reference sequence). In nucleotides, the CDR3 is TGTGCCAGTAGTACTGGCTGGGGTGGGACAACCTATGGCTACACCTTC. Its translation: CASSTGWGGTTYGYTF.

In its sample, this clone was seen a few times. The chain links TRBV5-1 to TRBJ2-5, with D possibly being TRBD2 (5 bases). The CDR3 consists of 16 residues. The V end lost 0 bases, the J end lost 4 bases, and 16 bases lay between the germline ends. CDR1 SGHRS and CDR2 YFSETQ come from the germline V gene. CDR3 coding DNA: TGCGCCAGCAGCTTGGGTACGGGTGGAGGCGTAGAGACCCAGTACTTC. Translated, it gives CASSLGTGGGVETQYF.

The CDR3 DNA is TGTGCCAGCACTAGACAGAGTAGCAATCAGCCCCAGCATTTT. Translation: CASTRQSSNQPQHF. V gene TRBV2 combines with J gene TRBJ1-5; maybe TRBD1 (5 bases). Trimming removed 7 bases from V and 0 bases from J, with 10 bases in between. Germline V CDR1 and CDR2: SNHLY, FYNNEI. This CDR3 has 14 residues.

The rearrangement joins TRBV10-1 to TRBJ2-2, with D possibly matching TRBD2 (6 bases). The CDR3 length is 13 residues. The V end lost 5 bases, the J end lost 4 bases, and 8 bases lay between the germline ends. Germline V lookup: CDR1 WNHNN, CDR2 SYGVQD (reference sequence). The CDR3 here is CASSSRGTGELFF. CDR3 sequence (DNA): TGCGCCAGCAGTTCGCGGGGCACCGGGGAGCTGTTTTTT.

The sample holds a few counts of this clone. The chain uses TRBV4-3 and TRBJ1-2, with no clear D. V dropped 0 bases and J dropped 0 bases, with 8 bases sitting between them. Germline V gene data show CDR1 as LGHNA and CDR2 as YSLEER. The CDR3 runs to 15 residues. The CDR3 DNA reads TGCGCCAGCAGCCAAGAGCGAGAAGCTAACTATGGCTACACCTTC. Amino acid sequence: CASSQEREANYGYTF.

The chain couples TRBV10-3 to TRBJ1-4; D might be TRBD1 (6 bases). Germline V gives CDR1 ENHRY, CDR2 SYGVKD. V lost 0 bases to trimming and J lost 8 bases, with 10 bases between them. CDR3 length: 14 residues. CDR3 in amino acids: CAISESTGQEKLFF. Here the CDR3 DNA reads TGTGCCATCAGTGAGTCGACCGGACAGGAAAAACTGTTTTTT.

The rearrangement uses TRBV29-1 and TRBJ1-2; no clear D. The CDR3 consists of 13 residues. The V gene's germline CDR1 is SQVTM and CDR2 ANQGSEA. V shed 4 bases and J shed 0 bases, with 9 bases lying between them. CDR3 in DNA: TGCAGCGTTGGTACTGAGGCTAACTATGGCTACACCTTC. Translated, it gives CSVGTEANYGYTF.

The chain is built from TRBV7-2 and TRBJ1-6, with D perhaps TRBD1 (5 bases). The germline V gene encodes CDR1 SGHTA and CDR2 FQGNSA. Between the trimmed V and J ends, which lost 4 bases and 6 bases, there was a span of 10 bases. CDR3 length: 14 amino acids. CDR3 region: CASSYRGGNSPLHF. Here the CDR3 DNA reads TGTGCCAGCAGCTACCGGGGGGGTAATTCACCCCTCCACTTT.

The V call is TRBV3-1 (or the pseudogene TRBV3-2), the J call TRBJ2-1, with unresolved D. Germline V lookup: CDR1 LGHDT, CDR2 YNNKEL (reference sequence). The ends were cut back, 3 bases at V and 8 bases at J, with 8 bases in the middle. The CDR3 runs to 12 residues. CDR3 loop: CASSHSRYEQFF. The CDR3 nucleotides read TGTGCCAGCAGCCATTCCCGTTATGAGCAGTTCTTC.